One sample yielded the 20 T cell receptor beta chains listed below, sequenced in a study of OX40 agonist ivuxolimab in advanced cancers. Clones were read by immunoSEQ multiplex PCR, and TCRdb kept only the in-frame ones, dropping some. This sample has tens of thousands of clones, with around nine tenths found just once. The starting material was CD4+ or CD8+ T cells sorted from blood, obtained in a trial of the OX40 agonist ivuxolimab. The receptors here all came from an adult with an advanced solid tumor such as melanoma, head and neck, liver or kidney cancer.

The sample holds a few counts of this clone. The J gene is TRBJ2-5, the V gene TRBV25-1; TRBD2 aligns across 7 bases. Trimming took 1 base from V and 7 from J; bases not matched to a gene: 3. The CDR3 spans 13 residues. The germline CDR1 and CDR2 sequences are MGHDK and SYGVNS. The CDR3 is CASSELGRGTQYF. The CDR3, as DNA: TGTGCCAGCAGTGAATTAGGGAGGGGGACCCAGTACTTC. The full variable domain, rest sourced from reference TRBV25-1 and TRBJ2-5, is EADIYQTPRYLVIGTGKKITLECSQTMGHDKMYWYQQDPGMELHLIHYSYGVNSTEKGDLSSESTVSRIRTEHFPLTLESARPSHTSQYLCASSELGRGTQYFGPGTRLLVL.

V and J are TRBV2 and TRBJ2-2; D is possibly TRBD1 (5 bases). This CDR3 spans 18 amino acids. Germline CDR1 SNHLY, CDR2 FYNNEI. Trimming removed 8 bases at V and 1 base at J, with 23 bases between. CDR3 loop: CASLGRVGDQGNTGELFF. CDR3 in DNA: TGTGCCAGCTTAGGCCGGGTAGGGGATCAAGGGAACACCGGGGAGCTGTTTTTT.

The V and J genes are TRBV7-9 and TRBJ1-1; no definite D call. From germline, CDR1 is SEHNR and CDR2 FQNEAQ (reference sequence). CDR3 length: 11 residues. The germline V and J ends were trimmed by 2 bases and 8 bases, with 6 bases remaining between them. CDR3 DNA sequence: TGTGCCAGCAGCTTACCGCTGGAAGCTTTCTTT. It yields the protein CASSLPLEAFF.

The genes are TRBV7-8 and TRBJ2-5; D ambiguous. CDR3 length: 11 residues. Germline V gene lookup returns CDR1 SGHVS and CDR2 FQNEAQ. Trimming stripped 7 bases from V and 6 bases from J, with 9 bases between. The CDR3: CASIGSKTQYF. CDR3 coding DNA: TGTGCCAGCATAGGCTCAAAGACCCAGTACTTC.

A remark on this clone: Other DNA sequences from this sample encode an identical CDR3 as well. The CDR3: CASSRGTSDLYNEQFF. The CDR3 DNA sequence: TGTGCCAGCAGTCGGGGGACTAGCGACCTCTACAATGAGCAGTTCTTC. The V gene is TRBV28, the J gene TRBJ2-1, with 10 nucleotides matching TRBD2. J gave up 3 bases and V 5 bases, and 7 bases lay outside the gene matches. CDR1 is MDHEN, CDR2 SYDVKM, per germline. There are 16 residues in the CDR3.

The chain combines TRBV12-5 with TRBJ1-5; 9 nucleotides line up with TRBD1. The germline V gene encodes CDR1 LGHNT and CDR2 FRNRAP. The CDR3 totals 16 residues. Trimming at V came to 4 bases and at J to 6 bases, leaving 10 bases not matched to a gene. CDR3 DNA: TGTGCTAGTGGTTGGCCCCGGGACAGGGAATTTCAGCCCCAGCATTTT. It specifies CASGWPRDREFQPQHF.

The CDR3 DNA is TGTGCCAGCAGCCCTGGACTAGCGGGAGGAGAAGAGCAGTACTTC. It encodes CASSPGLAGGEEQYF. This chain connects TRBV5-8 to TRBJ2-7, with 14 bases that match TRBD2. Germline CDR1 reads SGHTS; CDR2 reads YDEGEE. Losses at the gene ends were 4 bases for V and 7 bases for J; bases not matched to a gene: 7. The CDR3 consists of 15 residues.

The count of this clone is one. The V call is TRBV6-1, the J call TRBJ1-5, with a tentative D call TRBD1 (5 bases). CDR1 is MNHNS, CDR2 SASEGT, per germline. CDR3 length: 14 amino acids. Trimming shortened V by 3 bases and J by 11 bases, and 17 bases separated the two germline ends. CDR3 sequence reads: CASSELGGGAAQHF. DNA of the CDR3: TGTGCCAGCAGTGAGCTCGGCGGTGGGGCGGCCCAGCATTTT.

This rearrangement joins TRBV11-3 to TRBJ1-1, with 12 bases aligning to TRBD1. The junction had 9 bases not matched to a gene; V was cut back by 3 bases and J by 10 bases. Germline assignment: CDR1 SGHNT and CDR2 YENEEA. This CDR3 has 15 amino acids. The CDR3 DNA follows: TGTGCCAGCAGCTTGCCGACGGGACAGGGGGCGCGAGCTTTCTTT. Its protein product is CASSLPTGQGARAFF.

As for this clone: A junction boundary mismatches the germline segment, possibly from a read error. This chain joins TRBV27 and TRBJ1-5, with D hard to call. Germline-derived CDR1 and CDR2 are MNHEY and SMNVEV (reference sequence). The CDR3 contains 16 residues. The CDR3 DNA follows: TGTGCCGGCAGACCCCTCGACGGGGTTAGAAATCAGCCCCAGCATTTT. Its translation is CAGRPLDGVRNQPQHF.

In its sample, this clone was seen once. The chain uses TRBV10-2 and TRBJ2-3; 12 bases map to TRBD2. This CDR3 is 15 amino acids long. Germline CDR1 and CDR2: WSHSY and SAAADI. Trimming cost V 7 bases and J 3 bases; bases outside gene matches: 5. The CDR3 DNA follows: TGCGCCAGCACCGGACTAGCGGGATTGACAGATACGCAGTATTTT. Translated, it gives CASTGLAGLTDTQYF.

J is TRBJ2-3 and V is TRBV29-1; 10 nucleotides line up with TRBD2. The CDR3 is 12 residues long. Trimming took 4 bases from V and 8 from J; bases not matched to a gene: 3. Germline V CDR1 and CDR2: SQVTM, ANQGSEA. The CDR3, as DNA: TGCAGCGTTGGAGCGGGAGGGGGTACGCAGTATTTT. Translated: CSVGAGGGTQYF.

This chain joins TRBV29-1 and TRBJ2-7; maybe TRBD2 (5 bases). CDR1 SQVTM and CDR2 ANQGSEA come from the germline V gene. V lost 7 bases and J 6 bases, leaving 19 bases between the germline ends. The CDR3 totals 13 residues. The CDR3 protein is CSGGRAMSGEQYF. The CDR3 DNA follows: TGCAGCGGAGGAAGGGCGATGAGCGGCGAGCAGTACTTC.

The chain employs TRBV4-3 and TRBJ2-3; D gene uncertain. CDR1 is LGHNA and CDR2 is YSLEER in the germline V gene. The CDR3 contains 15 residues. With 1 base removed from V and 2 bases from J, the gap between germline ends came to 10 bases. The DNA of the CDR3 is TGCGCCAGCAGCCAAGTTCCCAGCCCCACAGATACGCAGTATTTT. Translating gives CASSQVPSPTDTQYF.

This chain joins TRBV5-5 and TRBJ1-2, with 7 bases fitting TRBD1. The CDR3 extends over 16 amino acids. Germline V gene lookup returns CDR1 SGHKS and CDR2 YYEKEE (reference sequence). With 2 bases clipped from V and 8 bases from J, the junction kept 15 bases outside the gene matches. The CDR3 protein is CASSFPERGRFGGYTF. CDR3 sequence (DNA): TGTGCCAGCAGCTTCCCGGAAAGGGGGCGGTTCGGGGGCTACACCTTC.

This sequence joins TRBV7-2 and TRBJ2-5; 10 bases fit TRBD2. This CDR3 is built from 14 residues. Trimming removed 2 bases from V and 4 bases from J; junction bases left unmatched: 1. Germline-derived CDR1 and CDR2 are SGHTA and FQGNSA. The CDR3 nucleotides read TGTGCCAGCAGCTTAAGCGGGAGGGGAGAGACCCAGTACTTC. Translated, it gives CASSLSGRGETQYF.

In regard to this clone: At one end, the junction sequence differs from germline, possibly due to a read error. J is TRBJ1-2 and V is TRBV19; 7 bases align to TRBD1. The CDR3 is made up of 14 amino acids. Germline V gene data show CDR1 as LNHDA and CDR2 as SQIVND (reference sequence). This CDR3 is CASSMQGVSYDYTF. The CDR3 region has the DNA TGTGCCAGTAGTATGCAGGGGGTCAGCTATGACTACACCTTC.

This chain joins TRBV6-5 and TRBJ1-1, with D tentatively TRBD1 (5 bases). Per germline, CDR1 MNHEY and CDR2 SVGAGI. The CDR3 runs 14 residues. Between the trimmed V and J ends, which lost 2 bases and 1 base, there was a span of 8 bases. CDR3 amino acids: CASSYETENTEAFF. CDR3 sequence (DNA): TGTGCCAGCAGTTACGAGACAGAGAACACTGAAGCTTTCTTT.

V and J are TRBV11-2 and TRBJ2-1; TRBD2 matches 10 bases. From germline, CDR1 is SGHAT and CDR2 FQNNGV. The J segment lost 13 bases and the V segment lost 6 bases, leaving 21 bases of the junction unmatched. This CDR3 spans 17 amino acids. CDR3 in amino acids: CASSPLTGTSDGWLQFF. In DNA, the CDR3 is TGTGCCAGCAGTCCCCTAACCGGGACTAGCGACGGCTGGCTTCAGTTCTTC.

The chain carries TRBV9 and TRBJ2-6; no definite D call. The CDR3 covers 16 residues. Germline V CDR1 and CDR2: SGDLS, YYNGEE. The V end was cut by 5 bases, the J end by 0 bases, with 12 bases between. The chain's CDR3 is CASSNRYGSGANVLTF. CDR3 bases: TGTGCCAGCAGTAACAGATACGGCTCTGGGGCCAACGTCCTGACTTTC.